Below are 14 T cell receptor beta chains sequenced from a single sample in a study of blood T cell repertoires in COVID-19. TCRdb keeps only in-frame clones here, not all; method: immunoSEQ multiplex PCR. The sample includes 150,000 to 180,000 clones, 80% to 90% of them seen just once. The sample was peripheral blood. The receptors stem from a woman in her thirties or forties with acute or convalescent COVID-19.

In its sample, this clone was seen once. The J gene is TRBJ2-7, the V gene TRBV9; TRBD1 matches at 12 bases. This CDR3 has 16 residues. Germline values: CDR1 SGDLS, CDR2 YYNGEE. Trimming cost V 3 bases and J 4 bases; bases outside gene matches: 8. This CDR3 is CASSAPGQGAPYEQYF. CDR3 sequence (DNA): TGTGCCAGCAGCGCTCCGGGACAGGGGGCCCCATACGAGCAGTACTTC.

V is TRBV7-3 and J is TRBJ1-2; D is unclear. The CDR3 is 14 amino acids. Per germline, CDR1 SGHTA and CDR2 FQGTGA. V lost 1 base and J 3 bases, leaving 9 bases between the germline ends. The CDR3 loop is CASSLNRRDYGYTF. CDR3 sequence (DNA): TGTGCCAGCAGCTTAAATCGGCGGGACTATGGCTACACCTTC. The variable domain in full, with the rest retrieved from reference TRBV7-3 and TRBJ1-2, is GAGVSQTPSNKVTEKGKYVELRCDPISGHTALYWYRQSLGQGPEFLIYFQGTGAADDSGLPNDRFFAVRPEGSVSTLKIQRTERGDSAVYLCASSLNRRDYGYTFGSGTRLTVV.

This clone was recorded only once. The V and J genes are TRBV28 and TRBJ2-1, with 9 bases identical to TRBD1. Germline CDR1 reads MDHEN; CDR2 reads SYDVKM. The CDR3 is 15 amino acids. J was trimmed by 9 bases and V by 2 bases; bases with no gene match: 8. The CDR3 sequence: CASSLVQGALSEQFF. CDR3 in DNA: TGTGCCAGCAGTTTAGTACAGGGGGCGCTCAGTGAGCAGTTCTTC.

The chain has TRBV30 and TRBJ2-1, with 9 bases matching TRBD2. This CDR3 spans 15 amino acids. Per germline, CDR1 GTSNPN and CDR2 SVGIG (reference sequence). Trimming took 2 bases from V and 6 from J; bases not matched to a gene: 8. The CDR3 nucleotides are TGTGCCTGGAGTCAACCGGGACTAGCTATCAATGAGCAGTTCTTC. It yields the protein CAWSQPGLAINEQFF.

This rearrangement joins TRBV7-9 to TRBJ2-1, with 16 positions matching TRBD2. V gave up 1 base and J gave up 6 bases; unmatched junction bases: 6. Germline V lookup: CDR1 SEHNR, CDR2 FQNEAQ (reference sequence). This CDR3 spans 18 amino acids. CDR3 in DNA: TGTGCCAGCAGCTTAGGGGGACTAGCGGGAGGGTTGAGCAATGAGCAGTTCTTC. This translates into CASSLGGLAGGLSNEQFF.

The rearrangement joins TRBV24-1 to TRBJ1-1, with a tentative D call TRBD1 (5 bases). The germline V and J ends were trimmed by 5 bases and 0 bases, with 18 bases remaining between them. Germline CDR1 is KGHDR and CDR2 is SFDVKD. The CDR3 runs 17 residues. The CDR3 protein is CATSASWGDPMNTEAFF. As DNA, the CDR3 is TGTGCCACCAGTGCCTCGTGGGGGGACCCCATGAACACTGAAGCTTTCTTT.

CDR3 DNA sequence: TGTGCCAGTAGTACCCCCCGGGGGGAGCAGTTCTTC. This encodes CASSTPRGEQFF. The chain has TRBV19 and TRBJ2-1; D may be TRBD2 (6 bases). Trimming pared 4 bases from V and 10 bases from J, leaving 11 bases between. Germline-derived CDR1 and CDR2 are LNHDA and SQIVND (reference sequence). The CDR3 is made up of 12 amino acids.

V and J are TRBV19 and TRBJ2-7; 7 nucleotides agree with TRBD1. V gave up 6 bases and J gave up 5 bases; unmatched junction bases: 7. The germline V gene has CDR1 LNHDA and CDR2 SQIVND (reference sequence). The CDR3 consists of 13 residues. In nucleotides, the CDR3 is TGTGCCAGTAGACGGACAGGAGGTGACGAGCAGTACTTC. Encoded protein: CASRRTGGDEQYF. Full variable domain (remainder filled in from reference TRBV19 and TRBJ2-7): DGGITQSPKYLFRKEGQNVTLSCEQNLNHDAMYWYRQDPGQGLRLIYYSQIVNDFQKGDIAEGYSVSREKKESFPLTVTSAQKNPTAFYLCASRRTGGDEQYFGPGTRLTVT.

V and J are TRBV3-1 (or the pseudogene TRBV3-2) and TRBJ2-2; TRBD2 might be the D (7 bases). V shed 0 bases and J shed 5 bases, with 13 bases lying between them. Germline V gives CDR1 LGHDT, CDR2 YNNKEL (reference sequence). The CDR3 consists of 16 residues. CDR3 sequence reads: CASSQERGARTGELFF. The CDR3 DNA sequence: TGTGCCAGCAGCCAAGAACGGGGGGCGCGGACCGGGGAGCTGTTTTTT.

This chain joins TRBV15 and TRBJ2-2; 11 nucleotides match TRBD1. This CDR3 comprises 15 residues. CDR1 LNHNV and CDR2 YYDKDF come from the germline V gene (reference sequence). The junction had 5 bases not matched to a gene; V was cut back by 3 bases and J by 8 bases. Here the CDR3 DNA reads TGTGCCACCAGCAGCGGGACAGGGGGGCTAGGGGAGCTGTTTTTT. It encodes CATSSGTGGLGELFF.

In its sample, this clone was seen once. The CDR3 region has the DNA TGCAGCGTTGTCGGGACTAGCAGTTACTACAATGAGCAGTTCTTC. Translating gives CSVVGTSSYYNEQFF. This sequence joins TRBV29-1 and TRBJ2-1; 9 nucleotides line up with TRBD2. V dropped 4 bases and J dropped 3; count of bases not matched to a gene: 7. The CDR3 is made up of 15 amino acids. The V gene's germline CDR1 is SQVTM and CDR2 ANQGSEA.

V is TRBV7-2 and J is TRBJ1-2; 8 bases match TRBD1. The CDR3 loop spans 15 amino acids. Germline V CDR1 and CDR2: SGHTA, FQGNSA. Trimming removed 5 bases from V and 4 bases from J; junction bases left unmatched: 9. The CDR3 DNA reads as TGTGCCAGCAGCCTGGACAGGGAACAGGTCTATGGCTACACCTTC. It encodes CASSLDREQVYGYTF.

The chain uses TRBV19 and TRBJ2-1; TRBD2 matches at 14 bases. V shed 3 bases, J shed 8 bases, and the junction held 9 bases outside the gene matches. The CDR3 contains 17 residues. Germline values: CDR1 LNHDA, CDR2 SQIVND (reference sequence). CDR3 loop: CASSIRLGTSGSYEQFF. DNA for the CDR3: TGTGCCAGTAGTATTAGACTTGGGACTAGCGGGAGTTATGAGCAGTTCTTC.

J is TRBJ2-1 and V is TRBV29-1, with TRBD1 matching 12 bases. CDR1 SQVTM and CDR2 ANQGSEA come from the germline V gene. J lost 7 bases, V lost 5 bases, and 9 bases had no gene match. This CDR3 spans 15 amino acids. In DNA form, the CDR3 reads TGCAGCGTTAGAGGGACAGGGGGCGGCAAAAATGAGCAGTTCTTC. It is translated as CSVRGTGGGKNEQFF.